This paragraph covers one T cell receptor beta chain sequence. The data belong to a study of cytomegalovirus exposure and HLA in healthy donors. The primer mix had 60 Vbeta and 13 Jbeta primers. TCRdb's copy holds only in-frame clones and misses some; the assay was immunoSEQ multiplex PCR. The table has roughly 150,000 clones, 75% seen once; the top ten hold roughly 7.3%. CDR1 and CDR2 (germline): MDHEN, SYDVKM. Trimming cost V 6 bases and J 4 bases; bases outside gene matches: 5. CDR3 length: 14 residues. The sample comprised PBMCs. The TCR sequence derives from a man aged 25-40 years in good health and CMV-seronegative. This chain uses TRBV28 with TRBJ2-1, with TRBD1 identical over 8 bases. The CDR3 sequence is CASRQGDRYNEQFF. The CDR3 nucleotides read TGTGCCAGCAGACAGGGGGATAGGTACAATGAGCAGTTCTTC.